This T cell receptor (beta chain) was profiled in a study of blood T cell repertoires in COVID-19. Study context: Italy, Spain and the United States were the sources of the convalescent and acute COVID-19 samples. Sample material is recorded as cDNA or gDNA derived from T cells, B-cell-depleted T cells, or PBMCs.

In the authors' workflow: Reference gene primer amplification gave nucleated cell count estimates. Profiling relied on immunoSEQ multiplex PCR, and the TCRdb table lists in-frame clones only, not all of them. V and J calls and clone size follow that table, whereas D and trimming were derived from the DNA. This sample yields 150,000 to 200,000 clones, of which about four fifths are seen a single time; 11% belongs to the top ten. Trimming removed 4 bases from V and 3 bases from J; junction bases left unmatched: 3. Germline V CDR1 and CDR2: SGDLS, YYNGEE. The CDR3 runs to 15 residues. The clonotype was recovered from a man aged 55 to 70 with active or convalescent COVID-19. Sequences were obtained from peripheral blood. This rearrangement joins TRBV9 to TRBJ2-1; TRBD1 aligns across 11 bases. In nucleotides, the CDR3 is TGTGCCAGCAGCAGGGGACAGGGGGGCTACAATGAGCAGTTCTTC. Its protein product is CASSRGQGGYNEQFF.